This T cell receptor beta chain is drawn from a study of cytotoxic CD8 clonotypes in ibrutinib-treated CLL. Details on this clone: Its antigen remains unknown.

Repertoires were generated with immunoSEQ multiplex PCR, while TCRdb's copy carries only in-frame clones and drops some. The table lists 9,000 to 13,000 clones, about 80% of them singletons. Study-wide findings and caveats: On treatment, the uncommon public clonotypes contracted or remained stable. Against age-matched healthy donors, baseline clonality ran higher and tracked circulating CD8+ T-cell counts.

The source of this sequence is a human donor with chronic lymphocytic leukemia. This sample comprised PBMCs, obtained at disease progression, from a patient treated with ibrutinib.

CDR3 sequence reads: CASSQSTGVREQYF. DNA for the CDR3: TGCGCCAGCAGCCAATCGACAGGGGTACGGGAGCAGTACTTC. The chain combines TRBV4-1 with TRBJ2-7; 8 bases line up with TRBD1. The CDR3 contains 14 residues. The V segment lost 2 bases and the J segment 7 bases; nucleotides outside the gene matches: 7. Germline assignment: CDR1 MGHRA and CDR2 YSYEKL.